This T cell receptor (beta chain) came from a study of response to subunit inactivated influenza vaccine. TCRdb reanalysed the RT-PCR reads using MiXCR and keeps one entry per CDR3 protein. Among 650,000 to 850,000 distinct CDR3 sequences listed, approximately 15% were seen once. V lost 2 bases and J lost 4; bases outside the gene matches: 11. The length of the CDR3 is 17 residues. The germline V gene has CDR1 LGHNA and CDR2 YNFKEQ. This clonotype occurred a few times. Its specificity is unknown. Study outcomes and limitations: Every seasonal influenza vaccination brings in few new T cells, the authors suggested.

The clonotype originates from a man aged 50-60 years who received an inactivated influenza vaccine. Sample: PBMCs from blood, taken approximately 15 days before vaccination. The chain uses TRBV4-2 and TRBJ2-7; 10 positions match TRBD1. CDR3 amino acids: CASSQSTRDRGPYEQYF. The CDR3 DNA reads TGTGCCAGCAGCCAATCAACCCGGGACAGGGGACCTTACGAGCAGTACTTC.